One and the same sample provided the 27 T cell receptor beta chains below, sequenced in a study of beta chain features in type 1 diabetes. The whole isolated RNA underwent reverse transcription, so sequencing captured expressed TCRB transcripts. Assay used: immunoSEQ multiplex PCR; TCRdb lists only in-frame clones, some missing. The sample holds roughly 290,000 clones, about 7.8% seen once. Sample: central memory CD4+ T cells from blood. The receptors were sampled from a young woman in good health.

There are many counts of this clone. The chain recombines TRBV4-2 with TRBJ2-5; possibly TRBD2 for D (5 bases). This CDR3 has 16 residues. Germline CDR1 is LGHNA and CDR2 is YNFKEQ. The V end lost 0 bases, the J end lost 4 bases, and 15 bases lay between the germline ends. The CDR3 DNA reads as TGTGCCAGCAGCCAAGACCTTGGTGCTCGGGGAGAGACCCAGTACTTC. Translated: CASSQDLGARGETQYF.

This clone has more than one count but fewer than ten. V gene TRBV11-3 combines with J gene TRBJ1-1; tentatively, D is TRBD1 (5 bases). The CDR3 totals 15 residues. The germline V gene encodes CDR1 SGHNT and CDR2 YENEEA. Trimming took 5 bases from V and 0 from J, leaving 13 bases between them. CDR3 in amino acids: CASSARDSMNTEAFF. CDR3 in DNA: TGTGCCAGCAGCGCACGGGACTCTATGAACACTGAAGCTTTCTTT.

The gene calls are TRBV6-6 and TRBJ2-1, with TRBD2 as a possible D gene (6 bases). Trimming took 5 bases from V and 3 from J, leaving 8 bases between them. This CDR3 has 13 amino acids. Germline V gene sequence: CDR1 MNHNY, CDR2 SVGAGI (reference sequence). This chain's CDR3 is CASSRESYNEQFF. The CDR3 DNA sequence: TGTGCCAGCAGTCGGGAGAGCTACAATGAGCAGTTCTTC.

The V gene is TRBV27, the J gene TRBJ2-3, with no clear D. Per the germline V gene, CDR1 is MNHEY and CDR2 is SMNVEV (reference sequence). The CDR3 consists of 15 residues. V lost 5 bases, J lost 6 bases, and 18 bases lay in between. The CDR3 loop reads CASSPVGARRDTQYF. For the CDR3, the DNA is TGTGCCAGCAGTCCCGTTGGCGCTCGCCGGGATACGCAGTATTTT.

To note about this clone: This may come from a read error, since a much larger clone is one base off. CDR3 sequence reads: CASSARTGGTGELFF. Written as DNA, the CDR3 is TGTGCCAGCAGCGCCCGGACAGGGGGCACCGGGGAGCTGTTTTTT. The chain couples TRBV7-2 to TRBJ2-2, with 10 bases identical to TRBD1. CDR3 size: 15 residues. V dropped 5 bases and J dropped 4; count of bases not matched to a gene: 4. Germline V gene sequence: CDR1 SGHTA, CDR2 FQGNSA.

This clone was seen a handful of times. The genes are TRBV7-2 and TRBJ2-7; D is perhaps TRBD1 (6 bases). The germline gives CDR1 SGHTA, CDR2 FQGNSA. The length of the CDR3 is 14 residues. Trimming left V 2 bases short and J 6 bases short, with 14 bases between. CDR3: CASSLTAGEGEQYF. In DNA form, the CDR3 reads TGTGCCAGCAGCTTAACGGCAGGGGAAGGCGAGCAGTACTTC. Full variable domain (rest looked up from reference TRBV7-2 and TRBJ2-7): GAGVSQSPSNKVTEKGKDVELRCDPISGHTALYWYRQSLGQGLEFLIYFQGNSAPDKSGLPSDRFSAERTGGSVSTLTIQRTQQEDSAVYLCASSLTAGEGEQYFGPGTRLTVT.

This clone appeared many times. The chain employs TRBV5-6 and TRBJ2-4, with D possibly called TRBD1 or TRBD2 (5 bases each). The CDR3 is made up of 14 amino acids. Germline CDR1 reads SGHDT; CDR2 reads YYEEEE. V was clipped by 5 bases and J by 6 bases, with 15 bases between them. As DNA, the CDR3 is TGTGCCAGCAGTTTGAGGGGTCGAAGAAACATTCAGTACTTC. Protein product: CASSLRGRRNIQYF. Combining the CDR3 with reference TRBV5-6 and TRBJ2-4 gives the whole variable domain DAGVTQSPTHLIKTRGQQVTLRCSPKSGHDTVSWYQQALGQGPQFIFQYYEEEERQRGNFPDRFSGHQFPNYSSELNVNALLLGDSALYLCASSLRGRRNIQYFGAGTRLSVL.

There are a few counts of this clone. J is TRBJ2-3 and V is TRBV2; D call uncertain. The CDR3 contains 14 residues. V lost 3 bases and J 6 bases, leaving 13 bases between the germline ends. CDR1 and CDR2 (germline): SNHLY, FYNNEI. The CDR3 protein is CASSEWPRLDTQYF. CDR3 coding DNA: TGTGCCAGCAGTGAGTGGCCCCGCTTGGATACGCAGTATTTT.

This clone was counted only a few times. This sequence joins TRBV29-1 and TRBJ2-1; 9 bases match TRBD2. The V and J ends lost 2 bases and 5 bases, in that order; junction bases with no gene match: 10. The CDR3 runs 16 residues. Germline loops: CDR1 SQVTM, CDR2 ANQGSEA. The CDR3 DNA reads TGCAGCGTTGAAAAGGCTAGCGGGGCCTTTGACAATGAGCAGTTCTTC. Translation: CSVEKASGAFDNEQFF.

This clone was seen a handful of times. The rearrangement joins TRBV29-1 to TRBJ2-5, with a possible D match to TRBD2 (5 bases). This CDR3 is 13 amino acids long. The V gene's germline CDR1 is SQVTM and CDR2 ANQGSEA. Trimming shortened V by 4 bases and J by 2 bases, and 11 bases separated the two germline ends. CDR3 sequence: CSVVLGGQETQYF. The CDR3 nucleotides are TGCAGCGTTGTTCTCGGCGGGCAAGAGACCCAGTACTTC.

The chain joins TRBV19 to TRBJ1-1; D is unresolved. Germline CDR1 reads LNHDA; CDR2 reads SQIVND (reference sequence). Between the trimmed V and J ends, which lost 4 bases and 5 bases, there was a span of 17 bases. This CDR3 has 15 amino acids. Here the CDR3 DNA reads TGTGCCAGTAGTAGCGAGGGTCAGCTACGGACTGAAGCTTTCTTT. This gives the protein CASSSEGQLRTEAFF.

This clone was counted only a few times. This chain connects TRBV7-9 to TRBJ2-5, with D possibly matching TRBD1 (6 bases). Germline CDR1 is SEHNR and CDR2 is FQNEAQ (reference sequence). V shed 4 bases and J shed 7 bases, with 13 bases lying between them. The CDR3 sequence is 13 residues long. The CDR3 region is CASSSRQAVTQYF. The CDR3 coding sequence is TGTGCCAGCAGCTCAAGACAGGCGGTGACCCAGTACTTC.

This chain joins TRBV30 and TRBJ2-5; D is uncertain. From germline, CDR1 is GTSNPN and CDR2 SVGIG (reference sequence). The CDR3 sequence is 13 residues long. V shed 7 bases and J shed 11 bases, with 23 bases lying between them. Written as DNA, the CDR3 is TGTGCCTTAAGCCCGGGCAGCCTCCTAGGGCAGTACTTC. It is translated as CALSPGSLLGQYF.

The table lists this clone with a few counts. This sequence joins TRBV28 and TRBJ2-5, with 8 bases aligning to TRBD2. J gave up 7 bases and V 2 bases, and 9 bases lay outside the gene matches. From germline, CDR1 is MDHEN and CDR2 SYDVKM. CDR3 length equals 15 residues. CDR3 amino acids: CASSLSGGRAGTQYF. The CDR3 bases are TGTGCCAGCAGTTTAAGCGGGGGTAGAGCTGGGACCCAGTACTTC.

This sequence joins TRBV6-5 and TRBJ1-2; a weak D match, TRBD1 (5 bases). The germline CDR1 and CDR2 sequences are MNHEY and SVGAGI. The CDR3 spans 16 residues. The V gene lost 2 bases and the J gene lost 4 bases, with 17 bases spanning the gap. As DNA, the CDR3 is TGTGCCAGCAGTTACGACCCGCGGGGCGAGGTCTATGGCTACACCTTC. It encodes CASSYDPRGEVYGYTF.

Only a few counts were recorded for this clone. The chain links TRBV28 to TRBJ1-3; possible D gene TRBD1, 5 bases. The CDR3 is 15 amino acids. CDR1 is MDHEN, CDR2 SYDVKM, per germline. V shed 4 bases and J shed 0 bases, with 10 bases lying between them. CDR3 protein: CASSSRGYSGNTIYF. In DNA, the CDR3 is TGTGCCAGCAGTTCAAGGGGTTACTCTGGAAACACCATATATTTT.

This chain joins TRBV5-1 and TRBJ2-1; the match to TRBD1 covers 11 bases. Germline V gene sequence: CDR1 SGHRS, CDR2 YFSETQ. V gave up 4 bases and J gave up 7 bases; unmatched junction bases: 13. This CDR3 has 17 residues. CDR3 sequence (DNA): TGCGCCAGCAGCCCTTCGGGACAGGGGGATTTCCTTAATGAGCAGTTCTTC. It is translated as CASSPSGQGDFLNEQFF. The whole variable domain, filled in from reference TRBV5-1 and TRBJ2-1, reads KAGVTQTPRYLIKTRGQQVTLSCSPISGHRSVSWYQQTPGQGLQFLFEYFSETQRNKGNFPGRFSGRQFSNSRSEMNVSTLELGDSALYLCASSPSGQGDFLNEQFFGPGTRLTVL.

This chain links TRBV6-6 with TRBJ1-4; 10 bases line up with TRBD1. V lost 6 bases to trimming and J lost 11 bases; unmatched junction nucleotides: 12. CDR1 is MNHNY, CDR2 SVGAGI, per germline (reference sequence). This CDR3 region has 15 residues. The CDR3, as DNA: TGTGCCAGCAGGACCACCGGGACAGGGGTTGAGAAACTGTTTTTT. Residues: CASRTTGTGVEKLFF.

The chain is built from TRBV5-1 and TRBJ2-3, with 10 bases fitting TRBD2. Unmatched junction bases numbered 5, after V lost 0 bases and J lost 4 bases. The CDR3 consists of 16 residues. Germline V gene lookup returns CDR1 SGHRS and CDR2 YFSETQ. CDR3 region: CASSLGGLAGADTQYF. Written as DNA, the CDR3 is TGCGCCAGCAGCTTGGGCGGGCTAGCGGGAGCAGATACGCAGTATTTT.

The V call is TRBV7-2, the J call TRBJ2-4; D perhaps matches TRBD2 (6 bases). Germline CDR1 reads SGHTA; CDR2 reads FQGNSA. Trimming shortened V by 3 bases and J by 3 bases, and 9 bases separated the two germline ends. The CDR3 runs to 14 residues. CDR3 coding DNA: TGTGCCAGCAGCTTGGCGGGATTCAAAAACATTCAGTACTTC. This gives the protein CASSLAGFKNIQYF.

The V call is TRBV5-8, the J call TRBJ2-5; D is possibly TRBD1 or TRBD2 (6 bases each). Trimming took 0 bases from V and 1 from J, leaving 10 bases between them. The CDR3 length is 15 residues. Per germline, CDR1 SGHTS and CDR2 YDEGEE. Written as DNA, the CDR3 is TGTGCCAGCAGCTTGGAGGGGGGAACCCAAGAGACCCAGTACTTC. Translated: CASSLEGGTQETQYF. Full variable domain (rest looked up from reference TRBV5-8 and TRBJ2-5): EAGVTQSPTHLIKTRGQQATLRCSPISGHTSVYWYQQALGLGLQFLLWYDEGEERNRGNFPPRFSGRQFPNYSSELNVNALELEDSALYLCASSLEGGTQETQYFGPGTRLLVL.

The chain couples TRBV7-9 to TRBJ2-3; D is unclear. Germline V gene sequence: CDR1 SEHNR, CDR2 FQNEAQ (reference sequence). Deletions cut 2 bases from V and 1 base from J, with 7 bases between. This CDR3 contains 14 residues. This CDR3 is CASSLIGGTDTQYF. In DNA, the CDR3 is TGTGCCAGCAGCTTAATCGGCGGCACAGATACGCAGTATTTT.

The genes are TRBV29-1 and TRBJ1-3; D is possibly TRBD1 (5 bases). Trimming cost V 6 bases and J 2 bases, with 8 bases left between them. CDR1 and CDR2 from the germline V gene are SQVTM and ANQGSEA. CDR3 size: 12 residues. The CDR3 spells CSVQGAGNTIYF. CDR3 nucleotides: TGCAGCGTCCAGGGAGCTGGAAACACCATATATTTT.

Concerning this clone itself: Relative to the germline gene, one junction end is altered; a read error may explain this. The genes are TRBV10-3 and TRBJ1-2; D may be TRBD1 (5 bases). CDR1 is ENHRY, CDR2 SYGVKD, per germline. The CDR3 length is 15 residues. Written as DNA, the CDR3 is TGTGCCCTCAGGGAGGGGCCCTCGGCGTCCTATGGCTACACCTTC. Translated, it gives CALREGPSASYGYTF.

This clone showed up many times. V usage is TRBV19 and J usage is TRBJ1-1; TRBD1 aligns across 8 bases. V shed 3 bases, J shed 7 bases, and the junction held 7 bases outside the gene matches. CDR1 is LNHDA and CDR2 is SQIVND in the germline V gene (reference sequence). The CDR3 covers 14 residues. CDR3 sequence (DNA): TGTGCCAGTAGTATCCAGGACAGGGTCGGTGAAGCTTTCTTT. It is translated as CASSIQDRVGEAFF.

This clone was seen a handful of times. V gene TRBV7-6 combines with J gene TRBJ2-3, with a tentative D call TRBD2 (6 bases). Looked up from germline, CDR1 is SGHVS and CDR2 is FNYEAQ. V lost 4 bases, J lost 3 bases, and 20 bases lay in between. The CDR3 has 17 amino acids. CDR3 sequence: CASSSWDWGIATDTQYF. DNA for the CDR3: TGTGCCAGCAGCTCCTGGGACTGGGGGATTGCGACAGATACGCAGTATTTT. Drawing the rest from reference TRBV7-6 and TRBJ2-3, the complete variable domain is GAGVSQSPRYKVTKRGQDVALRCDPISGHVSLYWYRQALGQGPEFLTYFNYEAQQDKSGLPNDRFSAERPEGSISTLTIQRTEQRDSAMYRCASSSWDWGIATDTQYFGPGTRLTVL.

The chain joins TRBV18 to TRBJ2-7, with TRBD1 identical over 7 bases. CDR1 KGHSH and CDR2 LQKENI come from the germline V gene. The ends lost 5 bases at V and 1 base at J; junction bases unmatched: 8. The CDR3 covers 15 residues. CDR3 region: CASSIDRAGSYEQYV. The CDR3, as DNA: TGTGCCAGCTCAATCGACAGGGCAGGATCCTACGAGCAGTACGTC.